This note documents a single T cell receptor (beta chain) sequence. What it binds is not known. These data belong to a study of T cell repertoires in cytomegalovirus infection. About the research overall: Use of recently identified HLA-C-restricted and well-studied HLA-B-restricted CMV epitopes was part of the study. Public TCR beta signatures marked donors with CMV infection and the matching HLA.

Germline V gene sequence: CDR1 DFQATT, CDR2 SNEGSKA (reference sequence). V gave up 6 bases and J gave up 5 bases; unmatched junction bases: 4. The CDR3 spans 12 residues. TCRdb re-derived calls from the reads in MiXCR, one entry per CDR3 protein. The sample includes around 300,000 distinct CDR3 sequences, 20% to 25% of them seen just once. Study-level points and caveats: The ex vivo response was dominated by HLA-C-restricted CMV-specific TCR beta clonotypes.

Sequencing used cultured PBMCs, obtained from culture after CMV antigen stimulation. The V call is TRBV20-1, the J call TRBJ2-5; TRBD1 matches at 9 bases. The receptor comes from a human donor in good health (CMV status not recorded). Some clones in this sample may be carry-over from other donors' samples. Here the CDR3 DNA reads TGCAGTGCACGGACAGGGGAGGAGACCCAGTACTTC. Its protein product is CSARTGEETQYF.